These 14 T cell receptor beta chains were all obtained from the same sample, sequenced in a study of T cell repertoires in cytomegalovirus infection. TCRdb analysed the reads with MiXCR anew, one entry per CDR3 protein. The top ten clones hold roughly 15% of a sample with 200,000 to 300,000 distinct CDR3 sequences, roughly 10% of them seen once. The sequencing sample was made of PBMCs. All receptors derive from a human donor in good health (CMV status not recorded). Some clones in this sample may be carry-over from other donors' samples.

This clonotype was counted ten times or more. CDR3 loop: CASSRGLDLTQYF. CDR3 nucleotides: TGTGCCAGCAGCAGAGGACTAGATCTTACCCAGTATTTT. The chain carries TRBV12-3 or TRBV12-4 and TRBJ2-3, with TRBD2 matching over 7 bases. This CDR3 has 13 amino acids. With 6 bases clipped from V and 12 bases from J, the junction kept 12 bases outside the gene matches.

The sample holds a few counts of this clonotype. CDR3 sequence reads: CASSQWNRITF. The CDR3 DNA sequence: TGTGCCAGCAGCCAATGGAACAGGATCACCTTC. The J gene is TRBJ1-2, the V gene TRBV14, with a possible D match to TRBD1 (5 bases). This CDR3 spans 11 amino acids. The germline V and J ends were trimmed by 2 bases and 13 bases, with 11 bases remaining between them. Looked up from germline, CDR1 is SGHDN and CDR2 is FVKESK.

This clonotype appeared many times. This sequence joins TRBV11-3 and TRBJ1-1, with TRBD1 as a possible D gene (6 bases). V lost 4 bases and J 0 bases, leaving 18 bases between the germline ends. In germline, CDR1 is SGHNT, CDR2 YENEEA. The CDR3 is 17 residues long. The CDR3 nucleotides are TGTGCCAGCAGCTCAACGGGGGGCAGCCTCATGAACACTGAAGCTTTCTTT. As protein: CASSSTGGSLMNTEAFF.

The chain links TRBV20-1 to TRBJ2-1; TRBD1 agrees at 7 bases. Germline trimming cut 4 bases from V and 4 bases from J; bases unmatched to any gene: 13. CDR1 DFQATT and CDR2 SNEGSKA come from the germline V gene (reference sequence). This CDR3 contains 16 residues. As DNA, the CDR3 is TGCAGTGCTATCCCCAGTCGACTGACAGGGTACAATGAGCAGTTCTTC. Protein sequence: CSAIPSRLTGYNEQFF.

In its sample, this clonotype was seen many times. The chain links TRBV7-2 to TRBJ1-1, with D uncertain. Germline V gene sequence: CDR1 SGHTA, CDR2 FQGNSA. Trimming shortened V by 2 bases and J by 1 base, and 8 bases separated the two germline ends. The CDR3 has 14 amino acids. The CDR3 loop is CASSLSTTNTEAFF. The CDR3 nucleotides read TGTGCCAGCAGCTTATCGACGACGAACACTGAAGCTTTCTTT. Looking up the rest from reference TRBV7-2 and TRBJ1-1 gives the full variable domain: GAGVSQSPSNKVTEKGKDVELRCDPISGHTALYWYRQSLGQGLEFLIYFQGNSAPDKSGLPSDRFSAERTGGSVSTLTIQRTQQEDSAVYLCASSLSTTNTEAFFGQGTRLTVV.

This clonotype was seen ten or more times. This chain connects TRBV12-3 or TRBV12-4 to TRBJ2-2; TRBD1 matches at 9 bases. V was clipped by 8 bases and J by 5 bases; unmatched bases: 6. This CDR3 spans 14 amino acids. The CDR3 here is CASGRDRVTGELFF. As DNA, the CDR3 is TGTGCCAGCGGACGGGACAGGGTAACCGGGGAGCTGTTTTTT.

This clonotype has a count of ten or more. The chain carries TRBV7-3 and TRBJ1-1; no firm D call. CDR1 is SGHTA, CDR2 FQGTGA, per germline. V was clipped by 1 base and J by 5 bases, with 14 bases between them. The CDR3 totals 15 residues. The DNA of the CDR3 is TGTGCCAGCAGCTTAAGGGTCAGTCTCGGAACTGAAGCTTTCTTT. Protein sequence: CASSLRVSLGTEAFF.

This clonotype was recorded many times. This sequence joins TRBV28 and TRBJ1-4; D is ambiguous. This CDR3 has 16 residues. In germline, CDR1 is MDHEN, CDR2 SYDVKM. V lost 0 bases and J 0 bases, leaving 8 bases between the germline ends. The CDR3 protein is CASSLWSSATNEKLFF. The CDR3 DNA follows: TGTGCCAGCAGTTTATGGTCTTCGGCAACTAATGAAAAACTGTTTTTT.

The chain employs TRBV19 and TRBJ2-7, with D perhaps assigned TRBD1 or TRBD2 (7 bases each). V lost 10 bases and J 5 bases, leaving 15 bases between the germline ends. The CDR3 has 12 residues. Germline V gives CDR1 LNHDA, CDR2 SQIVND (reference sequence). CDR3 sequence: CATSQGRDEQYF. The CDR3 DNA reads TGTGCCACTTCACAGGGGAGGGACGAGCAGTACTTC.

This clonotype has at least ten counts. V usage is TRBV20-1 and J usage is TRBJ2-5, with D uncertain. The CDR3 runs to 14 residues. CDR1 is DFQATT and CDR2 is SNEGSKA in the germline V gene (reference sequence). V dropped 6 bases and J dropped 5 bases, with 19 bases sitting between them. The CDR3 DNA sequence: TGCAGTGCGAGAATGTATATAGGTCCGGAGACCCAGTACTTC. Protein sequence: CSARMYIGPETQYF.

This clonotype was detected a few times. The V gene is TRBV6-6, the J gene TRBJ1-5; D call uncertain. Trimming took off 8 bases at V and 6 bases at J, with 20 bases between the two ends. The CDR3 has 15 amino acids. Per germline, CDR1 MNHNY and CDR2 SVGAGI (reference sequence). The CDR3 bases are TGTGCCAGCCAACCCCTCAAGATACCCCTTCAGCCCCAGCATTTT. Translated, it gives CASQPLKIPLQPQHF.

The chain joins TRBV28 to TRBJ2-5; 12 positions agree with TRBD2. Losses at the gene ends were 6 bases for V and 5 bases for J; bases not matched to a gene: 7. Germline assignment: CDR1 MDHEN and CDR2 SYDVKM. The CDR3 is 15 residues long. The CDR3 bases are TGTGCCAGCAGCCGATCGACTAGCGGGAGTGAGACCCAGTACTTC. As protein: CASSRSTSGSETQYF. Variable domain in full (rest from reference TRBV28 and TRBJ2-5): DVKVTQSSRYLVKRTGEKVFLECVQDMDHENMFWYRQDPGLGLRLIYFSYDVKMKEKGDIPEGYSVSREKKERFSLILESASTNQTSMYLCASSRSTSGSETQYFGPGTRLLVL.

There are a few counts of this clonotype. The rearrangement joins TRBV15 to TRBJ2-2; D is uncertain. This CDR3 comprises 15 residues. CDR1 is LNHNV, CDR2 YYDKDF, per germline (reference sequence). V dropped 4 bases and J dropped 5 bases, with 14 bases sitting between them. This CDR3 is CATSTNPTETGELFF. CDR3 coding DNA: TGTGCCACCAGCACAAACCCCACAGAAACCGGGGAGCTGTTTTTT.

This clonotype was seen a handful of times. The gene calls are TRBV19 and TRBJ2-4; 11 bases line up with TRBD1. The CDR3 contains 15 residues. Germline assignment: CDR1 LNHDA and CDR2 SQIVND (reference sequence). Trimming took 5 bases from V and 7 from J; bases not matched to a gene: 7. The CDR3 sequence is CASSPGQGAVNIQYF. DNA for the CDR3: TGTGCCAGTAGTCCAGGACAGGGGGCTGTGAACATTCAGTACTTC.